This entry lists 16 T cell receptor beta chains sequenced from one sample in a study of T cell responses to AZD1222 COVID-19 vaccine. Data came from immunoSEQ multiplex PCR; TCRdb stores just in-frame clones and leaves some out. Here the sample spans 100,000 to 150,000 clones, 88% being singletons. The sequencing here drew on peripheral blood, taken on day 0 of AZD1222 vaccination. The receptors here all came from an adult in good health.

This CDR3 is CASSLTGASYNEQFF. Written as DNA, the CDR3 is TGTGCCAGCAGTTTGACAGGGGCCTCCTACAATGAGCAGTTCTTC. V usage is TRBV6-5 and J usage is TRBJ2-1, with 8 bases identical to TRBD1. V was pared by 4 bases and J by 0 bases, with 2 bases of the junction left unmatched. Germline values: CDR1 MNHEY, CDR2 SVGAGI. This CDR3 has 15 amino acids.

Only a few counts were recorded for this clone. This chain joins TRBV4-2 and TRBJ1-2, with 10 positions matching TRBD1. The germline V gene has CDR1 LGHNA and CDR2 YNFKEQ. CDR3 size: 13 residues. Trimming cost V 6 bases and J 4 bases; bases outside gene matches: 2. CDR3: CASRGTGVYGYTF. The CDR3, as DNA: TGTGCCAGCAGAGGGACAGGGGTCTATGGCTACACCTTC.

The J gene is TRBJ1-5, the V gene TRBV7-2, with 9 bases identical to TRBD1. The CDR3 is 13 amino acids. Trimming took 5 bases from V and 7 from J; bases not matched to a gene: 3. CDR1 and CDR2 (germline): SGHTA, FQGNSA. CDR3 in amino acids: CASSADRGQPQHF. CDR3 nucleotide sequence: TGTGCCAGCAGCGCAGACAGGGGGCAGCCCCAGCATTTT.

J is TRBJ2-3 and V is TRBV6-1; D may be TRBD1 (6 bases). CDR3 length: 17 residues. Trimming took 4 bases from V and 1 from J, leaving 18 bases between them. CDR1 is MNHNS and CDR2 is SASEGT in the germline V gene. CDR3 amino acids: CASSGKNRVRGTDTQYF. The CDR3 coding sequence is TGTGCCAGCAGTGGAAAAAACAGGGTAAGGGGCACAGATACGCAGTATTTT.

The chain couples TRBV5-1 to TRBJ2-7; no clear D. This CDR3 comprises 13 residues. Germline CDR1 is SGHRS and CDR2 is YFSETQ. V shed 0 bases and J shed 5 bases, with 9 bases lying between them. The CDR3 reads CASSLVVGNEQYF. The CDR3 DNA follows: TGCGCCAGCAGCTTGGTTGTGGGTAACGAGCAGTACTTC. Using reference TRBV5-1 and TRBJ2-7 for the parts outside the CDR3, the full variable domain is KAGVTQTPRYLIKTRGQQVTLSCSPISGHRSVSWYQQTPGQGLQFLFEYFSETQRNKGNFPGRFSGRQFSNSRSEMNVSTLELGDSALYLCASSLVVGNEQYFGPGTRLTVT.

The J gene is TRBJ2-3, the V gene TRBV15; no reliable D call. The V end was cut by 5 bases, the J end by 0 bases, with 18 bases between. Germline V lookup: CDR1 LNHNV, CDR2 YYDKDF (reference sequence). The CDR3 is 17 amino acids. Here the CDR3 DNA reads TGTGCCACCAGCTTTCGGACCACTTTTGGGAGCACAGATACGCAGTATTTT. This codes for CATSFRTTFGSTDTQYF.

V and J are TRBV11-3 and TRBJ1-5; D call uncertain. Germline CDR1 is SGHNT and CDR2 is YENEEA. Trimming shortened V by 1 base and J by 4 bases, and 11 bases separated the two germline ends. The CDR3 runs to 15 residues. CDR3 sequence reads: CASSLGPTRNQPQHF. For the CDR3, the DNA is TGTGCCAGCAGCTTAGGACCGACGAGGAATCAGCCCCAGCATTTT.

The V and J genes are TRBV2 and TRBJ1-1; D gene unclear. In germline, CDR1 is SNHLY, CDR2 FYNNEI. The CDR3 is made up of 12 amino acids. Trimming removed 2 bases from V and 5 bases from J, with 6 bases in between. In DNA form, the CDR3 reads TGTGCCAGCAGTGAACAGAAGACTGAAGCTTTCTTT. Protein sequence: CASSEQKTEAFF.

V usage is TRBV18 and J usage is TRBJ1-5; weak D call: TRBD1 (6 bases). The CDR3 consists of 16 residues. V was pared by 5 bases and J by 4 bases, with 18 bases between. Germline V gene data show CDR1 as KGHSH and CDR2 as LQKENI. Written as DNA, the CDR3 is TGTGCCAGCTCAGAGACCGGGGGGGGGCTAAATCAGCCCCAGCATTTT. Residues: CASSETGGGLNQPQHF.

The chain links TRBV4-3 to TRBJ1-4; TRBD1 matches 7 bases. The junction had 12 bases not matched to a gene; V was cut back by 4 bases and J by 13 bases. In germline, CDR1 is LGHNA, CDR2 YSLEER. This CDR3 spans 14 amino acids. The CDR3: CASSPVQGMSGLFF. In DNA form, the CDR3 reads TGCGCCAGCAGCCCCGTACAGGGGATGTCGGGACTGTTTTTT.

CDR3 sequence reads: CASSGPRGEDTEAFF. For the CDR3, the DNA is TGTGCCAGCAGCGGCCCTAGGGGCGAGGACACTGAAGCTTTCTTT. V is TRBV9 and J is TRBJ1-1, with D perhaps TRBD1 (5 bases). V dropped 3 bases and J dropped 3 bases, with 15 bases sitting between them. The CDR3 consists of 15 residues. Germline V gene sequence: CDR1 SGDLS, CDR2 YYNGEE. The full variable domain, completed using reference TRBV9 and TRBJ1-1, is DSGVTQTPKHLITATGQRVTLRCSPRSGDLSVYWYQQSLDQGLQFLIQYYNGEERAKGNILERFSAQQFPDLHSELNLSSLELGDSALYFCASSGPRGEDTEAFFGQGTRLTVV.

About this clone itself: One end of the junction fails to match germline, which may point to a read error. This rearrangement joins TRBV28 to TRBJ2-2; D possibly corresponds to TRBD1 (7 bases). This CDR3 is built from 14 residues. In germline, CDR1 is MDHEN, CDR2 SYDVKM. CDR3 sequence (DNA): TGTGCCAGCAGTTTCGAGGGGGCAAGGCGGGGAGCTGTTTTT. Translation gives CASSFEGARRGAVF.

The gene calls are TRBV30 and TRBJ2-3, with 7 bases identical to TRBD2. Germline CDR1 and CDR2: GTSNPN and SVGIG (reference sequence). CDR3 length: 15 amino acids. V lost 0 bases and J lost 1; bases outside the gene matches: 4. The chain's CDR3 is CAWSVLGGGTDTQYF. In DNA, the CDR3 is TGTGCCTGGAGTGTACTTGGGGGGGGCACAGATACGCAGTATTTT.

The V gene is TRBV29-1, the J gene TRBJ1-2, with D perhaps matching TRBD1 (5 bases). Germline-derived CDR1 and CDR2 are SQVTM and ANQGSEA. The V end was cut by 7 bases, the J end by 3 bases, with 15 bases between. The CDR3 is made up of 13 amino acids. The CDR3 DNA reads TGCAGCGCGAGTTGGGGGGTGGACTATGGCTACACCTTC. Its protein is CSASWGVDYGYTF.

This CDR3 is CASRVDYNSPLHF. The CDR3 DNA reads TGCGCCAGCAGGGTAGACTATAATTCACCCCTCCACTTT. The genes are TRBV5-1 and TRBJ1-6; D unclear. The germline CDR1 and CDR2 sequences are SGHRS and YFSETQ. The CDR3 consists of 13 residues. V was trimmed by 5 bases and J by 3 bases, leaving 6 bases between them.

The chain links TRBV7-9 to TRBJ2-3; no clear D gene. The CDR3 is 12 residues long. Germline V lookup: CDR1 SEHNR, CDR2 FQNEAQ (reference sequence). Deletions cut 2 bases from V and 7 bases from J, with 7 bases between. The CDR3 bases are TGTGCCAGCAGCTTATCTTCTCATACGCAGTATTTT. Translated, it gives CASSLSSHTQYF.